One and the same sample provided the 32 T cell receptor beta chains below, sequenced in a study of OX40 agonist ivuxolimab in advanced cancers. Data came from immunoSEQ multiplex PCR; TCRdb stores just in-frame clones and leaves some out. In the table there are more than 60,000 clones, about nine tenths of which are singletons. Here the sequenced sample was CD4+ or CD8+ T cells sorted from blood, taken in a trial of the OX40 agonist ivuxolimab. The source of these receptors is an adult with an advanced solid tumor such as melanoma, head and neck, liver or kidney cancer.

The V gene is TRBV11-2, the J gene TRBJ2-2; D uncertain. Per germline, CDR1 SGHAT and CDR2 FQNNGV. V was shortened by 5 bases and J by 0 bases, with 13 bases between the two germline ends. The length of the CDR3 is 16 residues. CDR3 DNA sequence: TGTGCCAGCAGCCCCCTGGCAGGTTCGAACACCGGGGAGCTGTTTTTT. It translates to CASSPLAGSNTGELFF.

The chain combines TRBV28 with TRBJ2-2; 9 positions agree with TRBD2. Germline CDR1 is MDHEN and CDR2 is SYDVKM. With 6 bases clipped from V and 5 bases from J, the junction kept 7 bases outside the gene matches. This CDR3 is built from 15 residues. The CDR3 region is CASRGSGRLTGELFF. Written as DNA, the CDR3 is TGTGCCAGCAGAGGTAGCGGGAGACTTACCGGGGAGCTGTTTTTT.

The chain uses TRBV5-1 and TRBJ2-3; the match to TRBD1 covers 11 bases. CDR1 is SGHRS and CDR2 is YFSETQ in the germline V gene. CDR3 length: 16 residues. Germline trimming cut 4 bases from V and 4 bases from J; bases unmatched to any gene: 8. For the CDR3, the DNA is TGCGCCAGCAGCAACCCACCGGGACAGGGGGCAGATACGCAGTATTTT. It translates to CASSNPPGQGADTQYF.

This rearrangement joins TRBV5-1 to TRBJ1-5; D is unclear. Trimming shortened V by 4 bases and J by 7 bases, and 15 bases separated the two germline ends. Germline V gives CDR1 SGHRS, CDR2 YFSETQ. This CDR3 is 14 amino acids long. The CDR3 spells CASSLGDPNQPQHF. The CDR3 DNA reads TGCGCCAGCAGCCTCGGTGACCCCAACCAGCCCCAGCATTTT.

The CDR3 here is CASTRGGNSPLHF. Written as DNA, the CDR3 is TGTGCCAGCACCCGCGGGGGTAATTCACCCCTCCACTTT. The chain has TRBV27 and TRBJ1-6; weak D call: TRBD1 (5 bases). CDR3 size: 13 residues. Germline CDR1 is MNHEY and CDR2 is SMNVEV (reference sequence). Trimming shortened V by 7 bases and J by 6 bases, and 10 bases separated the two germline ends.

This chain links TRBV5-1 with TRBJ1-2; D uncertain. Per the germline V gene, CDR1 is SGHRS and CDR2 is YFSETQ. V lost 0 bases and J lost 1, with 7 bases in between. This CDR3 comprises 14 residues. CDR3 nucleotide sequence: TGCGCCAGCAGCTTGGCCGCCAGTAACTATGGCTACACCTTC. This sequence encodes CASSLAASNYGYTF.

The CDR3 nucleotides read TGTGCCAGCAGCTTGTCCGGGACAGGGGGCTACGAGCAGTACTTC. Translated: CASSLSGTGGYEQYF. V is TRBV7-2 and J is TRBJ2-7; TRBD1 matches at 11 bases. Germline CDR1 is SGHTA and CDR2 is FQGNSA. V lost 3 bases to trimming and J lost 3 bases; unmatched junction nucleotides: 4. This CDR3 is 15 amino acids long.

The chain has TRBV11-2 and TRBJ1-1, with TRBD1 as a possible D gene (5 bases). This CDR3 has 14 amino acids. V was trimmed by 3 bases and J by 4 bases, leaving 12 bases between them. Germline V CDR1 and CDR2: SGHAT, FQNNGV. The CDR3 DNA reads as TGTGCCAGCAGCTTTCAGGGAGAAGGCACTGAAGCTTTCTTT. This sequence encodes CASSFQGEGTEAFF.

The chain joins TRBV7-3 to TRBJ2-2; 10 bases agree with TRBD2. CDR3 size: 15 residues. The junction had 3 bases not matched to a gene; V was cut back by 4 bases and J by 4 bases. From germline, CDR1 is SGHTA and CDR2 FQGTGA. CDR3 DNA: TGTGCCAGCAGCTCAGCGGGGGGGCGCACCGGGGAGCTGTTTTTT. Its protein is CASSSAGGRTGELFF.

The J gene is TRBJ1-2, the V gene TRBV14; D is ambiguous. The CDR3 runs 14 residues. Deletions cut 4 bases from V and 8 bases from J, with 17 bases between. CDR1 is SGHDN and CDR2 is FVKESK in the germline V gene. The CDR3 nucleotides read TGTGCCAGCAGCCCGGACCTGGACCACAACGGCTACACCTTC. Translation gives CASSPDLDHNGYTF.

This clone was found a few times. Other DNA sequences from this sample encode an identical CDR3 as well. V usage is TRBV5-1 and J usage is TRBJ1-1, with D uncertain. The CDR3 is made up of 12 amino acids. V lost 5 bases to trimming and J lost 1 base, with 6 bases between them. The germline gives CDR1 SGHRS, CDR2 YFSETQ. The CDR3 DNA is TGCGCCAGCAGTTCAGGGAACACTGAAGCTTTCTTT. It encodes CASSSGNTEAFF.

The rearrangement uses TRBV4-3 and TRBJ2-3, with TRBD2 matching 14 bases. The V gene's germline CDR1 is LGHNA and CDR2 YSLEER. The V and J ends lost 4 bases and 5 bases, in that order; junction bases with no gene match: 5. The CDR3 runs to 16 residues. CDR3 DNA sequence: TGCGCCAGCAGCCGAGGACTAGCGGGAGGAGAAGATACGCAGTATTTT. This sequence encodes CASSRGLAGGEDTQYF.

The J gene is TRBJ2-1, the V gene TRBV10-3; D unclear. The CDR3 spans 16 residues. Germline lookup yields CDR1 ENHRY and CDR2 SYGVKD. The ends were cut back, 3 bases at V and 9 bases at J, with 21 bases in the middle. The CDR3 protein is CAISEAGGATYGEQFF. CDR3 bases: TGTGCCATCAGTGAAGCAGGCGGTGCTACCTACGGTGAGCAGTTCTTC.

This clone has only a few counts. The CDR3 nucleotides read TGTGCCAGCAGTTTTTACACTGAAGCTTTCTTT. Its translation: CASSFYTEAFF. The chain links TRBV28 to TRBJ1-1; no clear D. The CDR3 runs to 11 residues. The V gene's germline CDR1 is MDHEN and CDR2 SYDVKM. The V gene lost 3 bases and the J gene lost 3 bases, with 2 bases spanning the gap.

V usage is TRBV7-9 and J usage is TRBJ1-1; D is uncertain. The CDR3 loop spans 12 amino acids. Trimming removed 0 bases at V and 4 bases at J, with 3 bases between. Germline V lookup: CDR1 SEHNR, CDR2 FQNEAQ (reference sequence). The CDR3 DNA reads as TGTGCCAGCAGCTTAGCGCTCACTGAAGCTTTCTTT. The encoded protein is CASSLALTEAFF.

The V and J genes are TRBV11-2 and TRBJ2-5, with D perhaps TRBD2 (5 bases). The germline CDR1 and CDR2 sequences are SGHAT and FQNNGV. This CDR3 comprises 15 residues. V was pared by 1 base and J by 5 bases, with 14 bases between. CDR3 amino acids: CASSLGTLTGETQYF. The CDR3 DNA reads as TGTGCCAGCAGCTTAGGGACCCTTACGGGGGAGACCCAGTACTTC.

The rearrangement uses TRBV7-2 and TRBJ2-1, with 7 nucleotides matching TRBD2. Germline CDR1 SGHTA, CDR2 FQGNSA. V dropped 2 bases and J dropped 9; count of bases not matched to a gene: 4. The CDR3 has 13 amino acids. CDR3 nucleotides: TGTGCCAGCAGCTTAAGGGAGGGCGGTGAGCAGTTCTTC. Protein: CASSLREGGEQFF.

V gene TRBV27 combines with J gene TRBJ2-1; 10 nucleotides agree with TRBD1. This CDR3 has 15 residues. Trimming at V came to 5 bases and at J to 2 bases, leaving 3 bases not matched to a gene. CDR1 is MNHEY and CDR2 is SMNVEV in the germline V gene (reference sequence). This CDR3 reads CASSPDRGAYNEQFF. CDR3 bases: TGTGCCAGCAGTCCGGACAGGGGGGCCTACAATGAGCAGTTCTTC.

The V and J genes are TRBV2 and TRBJ2-1; D not resolved. Per germline, CDR1 SNHLY and CDR2 FYNNEI. There are 14 residues in the CDR3. V lost 5 bases to trimming and J lost 8 bases, with 16 bases between them. CDR3 residues: CASSSNTPPDEQFF. The CDR3 DNA is TGTGCCAGCAGTTCCAACACGCCACCCGATGAGCAGTTCTTC.

The gene calls are TRBV11-2 and TRBJ1-4; no definite D call. The CDR3 is made up of 12 amino acids. Germline lookup yields CDR1 SGHAT and CDR2 FQNNGV. With 1 base removed from V and 6 bases from J, the gap between germline ends came to 3 bases. DNA for the CDR3: TGTGCCAGCAGCTTAGTGGATGAAAAACTGTTTTTT. Translating it yields CASSLVDEKLFF.

CDR3 DNA sequence: TGTGCCTGCGGGACTCCAGAGACCCAGTACTTC. Translating it yields CACGTPETQYF. The rearrangement uses TRBV30 and TRBJ2-5, with a tentative D call TRBD2 (6 bases). Germline V gene lookup returns CDR1 GTSNPN and CDR2 SVGIG (reference sequence). The CDR3 is 11 amino acids. The ends were cut back, 6 bases at V and 4 bases at J, with 9 bases in the middle.

The chain carries TRBV2 and TRBJ1-1; D gene uncertain. Germline CDR1 SNHLY, CDR2 FYNNEI. Trimming took off 8 bases at V and 2 bases at J, with 9 bases between the two ends. This CDR3 region has 12 residues. The CDR3 is CASQKSNTEAFF. In DNA form, the CDR3 reads TGTGCCAGCCAGAAGTCTAACACTGAAGCTTTCTTT.

The V and J genes are TRBV4-3 and TRBJ2-7; D uncertain. With 0 bases removed from V and 2 bases from J, the gap between germline ends came to 5 bases. The CDR3 is 13 amino acids. CDR1 is LGHNA and CDR2 is YSLEER in the germline V gene. The CDR3 region is CASSQEIPYEQYF. The CDR3, as DNA: TGCGCCAGCAGCCAAGAAATCCCCTACGAGCAGTACTTC.

This clone was recorded only once. The chain couples TRBV4-3 to TRBJ1-1; the D is unclear. There are 14 residues in the CDR3. Trimming shortened V by 1 base and J by 2 bases, and 8 bases separated the two germline ends. Per the germline V gene, CDR1 is LGHNA and CDR2 is YSLEER. For the CDR3, the DNA is TGCGCCAGCAGCCAAGTATCTTCCAACACTGAAGCTTTCTTT. As protein: CASSQVSSNTEAFF.

The rearrangement links TRBV5-4 to TRBJ2-5; 13 bases line up with TRBD2. V dropped 4 bases and J dropped 4; count of bases not matched to a gene: 7. The CDR3 is made up of 16 amino acids. Germline loops: CDR1 SGHNT, CDR2 YYREEE (reference sequence). CDR3: CASSPTSGGARETQYF. CDR3 DNA: TGTGCCAGCAGCCCCACTAGCGGGGGGGCAAGAGAGACCCAGTACTTC. Looking up the rest from reference TRBV5-4 and TRBJ2-5 gives the full variable domain: ETGVTQSPTHLIKTRGQQVTLRCSSQSGHNTVSWYQQALGQGPQFIFQYYREEENGRGNFPPRFSGLQFPNYSSELNVNALELDDSALYLCASSPTSGGARETQYFGPGTRLLVL.

Only one count was recorded for this clone. This sequence joins TRBV20-1 and TRBJ2-7; no firm D call. This CDR3 region has 10 residues. Per germline, CDR1 DFQATT and CDR2 SNEGSKA (reference sequence). V was cut by 6 bases and J by 6 bases, with 9 bases left in between. The CDR3 nucleotides are TGCAGTGCGCCCCTAATCGAGCAGTACTTC. This codes for CSAPLIEQYF.

This chain uses TRBV18 with TRBJ1-1; no clear D gene. The CDR3 runs to 14 residues. Per the germline V gene, CDR1 is KGHSH and CDR2 is LQKENI. With 6 bases removed from V and 5 bases from J, the gap between germline ends came to 16 bases. As DNA, the CDR3 is TGTGCCAGCTCGCAAGCAGGTGGGCGTACTGAAGCTTTCTTT. Protein: CASSQAGGRTEAFF.

The chain joins TRBV4-1 to TRBJ2-7; no firm D call. The germline V and J ends were trimmed by 1 base and 7 bases, with 14 bases remaining between them. Germline CDR1 and CDR2: MGHRA and YSYEKL. This CDR3 has 14 amino acids. CDR3 DNA sequence: TGCGCCAGCAGCCAAGGCGGAGTTGTCGGAGAGCAGTACTTC. As protein: CASSQGGVVGEQYF.

This chain joins TRBV9 and TRBJ1-1, with D possibly being TRBD1 (5 bases). Trimming took 0 bases from V and 8 from J, leaving 20 bases between them. The CDR3 has 16 residues. Germline loops: CDR1 SGDLS, CDR2 YYNGEE. The CDR3 DNA is TGTGCCAGCAGCGTAGGTTGGGGGACCCCAACGGAGGAAGCTTTCTTT. It is translated as CASSVGWGTPTEEAFF.

CDR3 nucleotides: TGTGCCAGCAGCTCGACTAATCAAGAGACCCAGTACTTC. Amino acid sequence: CASSSTNQETQYF. The V call is TRBV7-7, the J call TRBJ2-5, with a tentative D call TRBD2 (5 bases). Trimming removed 4 bases from V and 2 bases from J, with 8 bases in between. This CDR3 region has 13 residues. CDR1 is SSHAT and CDR2 is FNYEAQ in the germline V gene (reference sequence). The whole variable domain, filled in from reference TRBV7-7 and TRBJ2-5, reads GAGVSQSPRYKVTKRGQDVTLRCDPISSHATLYWYQQALGQGPEFLTYFNYEAQPDKSGLPSDRFSAERPEGSISTLTIQRTEQRDSAMYRCASSSTNQETQYFGPGTRLLVL.

The rearrangement joins TRBV27 to TRBJ1-5; 9 nucleotides agree with TRBD1. Trimming at V came to 6 bases and at J to 7 bases, leaving 7 bases not matched to a gene. CDR1 and CDR2 from the germline V gene are MNHEY and SMNVEV (reference sequence). CDR3 length: 14 residues. The CDR3 reads CASRVTGGGQPQHF. Here the CDR3 DNA reads TGTGCCAGCAGGGTTACAGGGGGCGGACAGCCCCAGCATTTT.

The V gene is TRBV7-8, the J gene TRBJ2-7, with TRBD2 matching over 7 bases. This CDR3 contains 14 residues. V trimming: 5 bases; J trimming: 3 bases; junction bases outside the gene matches: 7. Germline loops: CDR1 SGHVS, CDR2 FQNEAQ. In nucleotides, the CDR3 is TGTGCCAGCAGCCACTCTAGCGGCTTCTACGAGCAGTACTTC. Amino acids: CASSHSSGFYEQYF.